The sequence of this T cell receptor (beta chain) was determined in a study of blood T cells in healthy people across ages. Regarding the study as a whole: One million T cells yielded diversity estimates that were considered underestimates.

In regard to this clonotype: The antigen is undetermined.

J gave up 6 bases and V 8 bases, and 5 bases lay outside the gene matches. Germline V CDR1 and CDR2: SNHLY, FYNNEI. CDR3 length equals 13 residues. It was with a sample-barcoded 5' primer and a J-beta primer mix that a second PCR of roughly 7 to 12 cycles was run. TCRdb itself ran the 5' RACE reads through MiXCR, one entry per CDR3 protein. Here the sample spans about 1.4 million distinct CDR3 sequences, approximately 59% being singletons. The sequence came from a man in his late teens or twenties in good health. Sequenced sample: blood. The chain has TRBV2 and TRBJ2-1, with 9 bases identical to TRBD1. The CDR3 coding sequence is TGTGCCAGCCCGGGACAGGGTGCCAATGAGCAGTTCTTC. Translation: CASPGQGANEQFF.